These 24 T cell receptor beta chains share one sample of origin, sequenced in a study of PD-L1 blockade in urothelial cancer. TCRdb's copy holds only in-frame clones and misses some; the assay was immunoSEQ multiplex PCR. The table lists around 40,000 clones, around 89% of them singletons. This material consisted of PBMCs, taken around atezolizumab (anti-PD-L1) treatment. The receptor source for this set is a man aged 60 to 69 with urothelial cancer.

The gene calls are TRBV19 and TRBJ1-2; 11 bases map to TRBD1. The CDR3 length is 13 residues. After removal of 6 bases from V and 8 bases from J, the junction contained 5 bases not matched to a gene. The germline V gene has CDR1 LNHDA and CDR2 SQIVND (reference sequence). Here the CDR3 DNA reads TGTGCCAGTAGCAGGACAGGGGGCGACGGCTACACCTTC. Protein: CASSRTGGDGYTF. The whole variable domain, remainder taken from reference TRBV19 and TRBJ1-2, is DGGITQSPKYLFRKEGQNVTLSCEQNLNHDAMYWYRQDPGQGLRLIYYSQIVNDFQKGDIAEGYSVSREKKESFPLTVTSAQKNPTAFYLCASSRTGGDGYTFGSGTRLTVV.

CDR3 residues: CASSARAGGSGDTQYF. As DNA, the CDR3 is TGTGCCAGCAGCGCGCGAGCGGGGGGGAGCGGAGATACGCAGTATTTT. The genes are TRBV9 and TRBJ2-3, with TRBD2 matching 10 bases. This CDR3 has 16 residues. The V and J ends lost 3 bases and 5 bases, in that order; junction bases with no gene match: 9. In germline, CDR1 is SGDLS, CDR2 YYNGEE. Full variable domain (missing parts from reference TRBV9 and TRBJ2-3): DSGVTQTPKHLITATGQRVTLRCSPRSGDLSVYWYQQSLDQGLQFLIQYYNGEERAKGNILERFSAQQFPDLHSELNLSSLELGDSALYFCASSARAGGSGDTQYFGPGTRLTVL.

The V and J genes are TRBV27 and TRBJ2-3; D is ambiguous. This CDR3 is built from 13 residues. Per the germline V gene, CDR1 is MNHEY and CDR2 is SMNVEV (reference sequence). The ends were cut back, 2 bases at V and 4 bases at J, with 7 bases in the middle. This CDR3 is CASSLIPADTQYF. Here the CDR3 DNA reads TGTGCCAGCAGTTTAATTCCGGCAGATACGCAGTATTTT.

The CDR3 bases are TGTGCCAGCAGCGGCAGACCAGGGGGCTTCGTGGATACGCAGTATTTT. It codes for CASSGRPGGFVDTQYF. The genes are TRBV5-4 and TRBJ2-3; 8 bases are shared with TRBD1. Losses at the gene ends were 4 bases for V and 6 bases for J; bases not matched to a gene: 13. Germline lookup yields CDR1 SGHNT and CDR2 YYREEE (reference sequence). The CDR3 is 16 residues long.

The rearrangement links TRBV29-1 to TRBJ2-3; the match to TRBD2 covers 8 bases. V gave up 6 bases and J gave up 6 bases; unmatched junction bases: 11. Germline CDR1 is SQVTM and CDR2 is ANQGSEA. The CDR3 spans 14 residues. CDR3 sequence (DNA): TGCAGCGTAGCGACTAGCGCCTCGGGGGATACGCAGTATTTT. This encodes CSVATSASGDTQYF.

The CDR3 DNA is TGTGCCAGCAGCTTTCTCTCCTACGAGCAGTACTTC. This sequence encodes CASSFLSYEQYF. The chain has TRBV7-9 and TRBJ2-7; the D is unclear. Looked up from germline, CDR1 is SEHNR and CDR2 is FQNEAQ (reference sequence). The V end was cut by 3 bases, the J end by 0 bases, with 3 bases between. This CDR3 region has 12 residues. The full variable domain, in which reference TRBV7-9 and TRBJ2-7 provide the parts outside the CDR3, is DTGVSQNPRHKITKRGQNVTFRCDPISEHNRLYWYRQTLGQGPEFLTYFQNEAQLEKSRLLSDRFSAERPKGSFSTLEIQRTEQGDSAMYLCASSFLSYEQYFGPGTRLTVT.

This clone was detected a few times. This rearrangement joins TRBV5-6 to TRBJ1-6; the D gene is possibly TRBD1 (5 bases). CDR1 SGHDT and CDR2 YYEEEE come from the germline V gene. The CDR3 totals 15 residues. Trimming removed 1 base from V and 7 bases from J, with 12 bases in between. CDR3 coding DNA: TGTGCCAGCAGCTTGAGGCCAGGGTTGAATTCACCCCTCCACTTT. This sequence encodes CASSLRPGLNSPLHF.

J is TRBJ1-2 and V is TRBV10-3; 8 positions match TRBD1. V trimming: 8 bases; J trimming: 4 bases; junction bases outside the gene matches: 6. The germline V gene has CDR1 ENHRY and CDR2 SYGVKD. The CDR3 has 13 residues. This CDR3 is CAISGQEVYGYTF. The DNA for the CDR3 is TGTGCCATCTCGGGACAGGAGGTCTATGGCTACACCTTC.

With regard to this clone: The junction departs from germline at one end; a sequencing error may be responsible. The chain couples TRBV4-1 to TRBJ1-4; 7 nucleotides align to TRBD1. This CDR3 comprises 15 residues. Germline V gives CDR1 MGHRA, CDR2 YSYEKL. CDR3 sequence: CASSKEGAGGEKLFF. In nucleotides, the CDR3 is TGCGCCAGCAGCAAAGAGGGGGCTGGTGGTGAAAAACTGTTTTTT.

The chain carries TRBV10-3 and TRBJ1-4; unclear D gene. There are 15 residues in the CDR3. Trimming cost V 3 bases and J 0 bases, with 8 bases left between them. CDR1 ENHRY and CDR2 SYGVKD come from the germline V gene. CDR3 sequence: CAISEAVATNEKLFF. In DNA, the CDR3 is TGTGCCATCAGTGAAGCTGTAGCAACTAATGAAAAACTGTTTTTT.

The rearrangement links TRBV10-2 to TRBJ1-5; 9 bases fit TRBD1. This CDR3 spans 12 amino acids. The J segment lost 4 bases and the V segment lost 8 bases, leaving 0 bases of the junction unmatched. Germline V gives CDR1 WSHSY, CDR2 SAAADI. CDR3 residues: CASGTGNQPQHF. Written as DNA, the CDR3 is TGCGCCAGCGGGACAGGGAATCAGCCCCAGCATTTT.

J is TRBJ2-5 and V is TRBV5-4; TRBD2 matches 13 bases. V lost 3 bases, J lost 5 bases, and 4 bases stayed unmatched. The germline CDR1 and CDR2 sequences are SGHNT and YYREEE (reference sequence). This CDR3 is built from 15 residues. The chain's CDR3 is CASSYGTSGTETQYF. Here the CDR3 DNA reads TGTGCCAGCAGCTACGGGACTAGCGGGACTGAGACCCAGTACTTC.

The chain recombines TRBV7-2 with TRBJ2-1, with 8 bases matching TRBD2. Looked up from germline, CDR1 is SGHTA and CDR2 is FQGNSA. The length of the CDR3 is 16 residues. Germline trimming cut 0 bases from V and 7 bases from J; bases unmatched to any gene: 8. The CDR3 nucleotides read TGTGCCAGCAGCTTAGCTCCTACTAGCGGAGGGAATGAGCAGTTCTTC. It translates to CASSLAPTSGGNEQFF. Full variable domain (missing parts from reference TRBV7-2 and TRBJ2-1): GAGVSQSPSNKVTEKGKDVELRCDPISGHTALYWYRQSLGQGLEFLIYFQGNSAPDKSGLPSDRFSAERTGGSVSTLTIQRTQQEDSAVYLCASSLAPTSGGNEQFFGPGTRLTVL.

V usage is TRBV6-6 and J usage is TRBJ1-4; TRBD1 aligns across 9 bases. V was pared by 6 bases and J by 7 bases, with 9 bases of the junction left unmatched. Per germline, CDR1 MNHNY and CDR2 SVGAGI (reference sequence). CDR3 length equals 15 residues. The chain's CDR3 is CASRPTGGLAEKLFF. The CDR3 DNA sequence: TGTGCCAGCAGACCAACAGGGGGCTTGGCTGAAAAACTGTTTTTT.

This clone has just a few counts. The chain joins TRBV5-6 to TRBJ1-4; no clear D. CDR1 is SGHDT and CDR2 is YYEEEE in the germline V gene. The CDR3 runs to 15 residues. Trimming took 4 bases from V and 4 from J, leaving 14 bases between them. The CDR3 is CASSLDTRGNEKLFF. The DNA for the CDR3 is TGTGCCAGCAGCCTAGATACCCGGGGTAATGAAAAACTGTTTTTT.

This clone was seen a single time. The CDR3 spells CASQPGQGRETQYF. CDR3 DNA sequence: TGTGCCAGCCAACCAGGACAGGGTCGAGAGACCCAGTACTTC. V and J are TRBV7-9 and TRBJ2-5, with 8 bases fitting TRBD1. V gave up 8 bases and J gave up 4 bases; unmatched junction bases: 9. The CDR3 length is 14 residues. The germline gives CDR1 SEHNR, CDR2 FQNEAQ (reference sequence).

This clone came up once. V usage is TRBV6-5 and J usage is TRBJ2-2, with D tentatively TRBD1 (6 bases). Germline assignment: CDR1 MNHEY and CDR2 SVGAGI. V shed 5 bases and J shed 2 bases, with 9 bases lying between them. The CDR3 has 14 residues. In DNA, the CDR3 is TGTGCCAGCAGTCGGGACATTAACACCGGGGAGCTGTTTTTT. Amino acids: CASSRDINTGELFF.

This clone was seen a few times. The V and J genes are TRBV6-5 and TRBJ1-2; D is perhaps TRBD1 (6 bases). Looked up from germline, CDR1 is MNHEY and CDR2 is SVGAGI. V lost 6 bases, J lost 2 bases, and 10 bases lay in between. There are 13 residues in the CDR3. This CDR3 reads CASSVGQNYGYTF. The CDR3 DNA reads TGTGCCAGCAGCGTAGGACAGAACTATGGCTACACCTTC.

V gene TRBV11-2 combines with J gene TRBJ2-1; the match to TRBD2 covers 8 bases. From germline, CDR1 is SGHAT and CDR2 FQNNGV. V trimming: 5 bases; J trimming: 6 bases; junction bases outside the gene matches: 9. The CDR3 is 15 amino acids. Here the CDR3 reads CASSPGGGPLNEQFF. CDR3 DNA: TGTGCCAGCAGCCCCGGGGGGGGGCCTCTCAATGAGCAGTTCTTC.

This clone was counted a single time. This chain links TRBV18 with TRBJ1-6, with 9 bases fitting TRBD1. The CDR3 loop spans 15 amino acids. CDR1 is KGHSH, CDR2 LQKENI, per germline. J lost 10 bases, V lost 3 bases, and 7 bases had no gene match. The CDR3 DNA is TGTGCCAGCTCACCCGGACAGGGGAGAATGTCACCCCTCCACTTT. This gives the protein CASSPGQGRMSPLHF.

This rearrangement joins TRBV19 to TRBJ2-2, with D perhaps matching TRBD2 (5 bases). The CDR3 runs 14 residues. Germline CDR1 LNHDA, CDR2 SQIVND (reference sequence). Deletions cut 3 bases from V and 7 bases from J, with 12 bases between. Here the CDR3 reads CASSIRGSGGELFF. CDR3 in DNA: TGTGCCAGTAGTATTAGAGGGTCGGGCGGGGAGCTGTTTTTT. The whole variable domain, filled in from reference TRBV19 and TRBJ2-2, reads DGGITQSPKYLFRKEGQNVTLSCEQNLNHDAMYWYRQDPGQGLRLIYYSQIVNDFQKGDIAEGYSVSREKKESFPLTVTSAQKNPTAFYLCASSIRGSGGELFFGEGSRLTVL.

The V gene is TRBV18, the J gene TRBJ1-2; D remains unclear. V was trimmed by 6 bases and J by 4 bases, leaving 18 bases between them. Germline-derived CDR1 and CDR2 are KGHSH and LQKENI. The CDR3 sequence is 15 residues long. CDR3 sequence reads: CASSPSETPSYGYTF. In DNA, the CDR3 is TGTGCCAGCTCTCCGTCCGAGACTCCCTCCTATGGCTACACCTTC.

CDR3 in amino acids: CASSQRQGAGQFSLYGYTF. CDR3 bases: TGCGCCAGCAGCCAACGACAGGGCGCGGGTCAGTTTTCTCTCTATGGCTACACCTTC. The rearrangement joins TRBV4-1 to TRBJ1-2; 7 bases align to TRBD1. The CDR3 loop spans 19 amino acids. From germline, CDR1 is MGHRA and CDR2 YSYEKL. The J segment lost 4 bases and the V segment lost 2 bases, leaving 19 bases of the junction unmatched.

The V call is TRBV5-1, the J call TRBJ2-5; maybe TRBD1 (6 bases). CDR1 is SGHRS and CDR2 is YFSETQ in the germline V gene. The CDR3 extends over 14 amino acids. Trimming pared 6 bases from V and 3 bases from J, leaving 15 bases between. Here the CDR3 DNA reads TGCGCCAGCACCGCCACCGGGACAAAAGAGACCCAGTACTTC. Protein sequence: CASTATGTKETQYF. The full variable domain, in which reference TRBV5-1 and TRBJ2-5 provide the parts outside the CDR3, is KAGVTQTPRYLIKTRGQQVTLSCSPISGHRSVSWYQQTPGQGLQFLFEYFSETQRNKGNFPGRFSGRQFSNSRSEMNVSTLELGDSALYLCASTATGTKETQYFGPGTRLLVL.